Presented here are 16 T cell receptor beta chains from one specimen sequenced in a study of T cell responses to AZD1222 COVID-19 vaccine. Measured with immunoSEQ multiplex PCR; TCRdb has only the in-frame clones, and not every one. Altogether roughly 100,000 clones are present, approximately 84% being singletons, with the ten largest covering about 14%. Sample: peripheral blood, taken 28 days after the second AZD1222 dose. These receptor sequences come from an adult who received the AZD1222 COVID-19 vaccine.

This sequence joins TRBV15 and TRBJ1-1; TRBD1 is a possible D gene (5 bases). V was clipped by 0 bases and J by 4 bases, with 12 bases between them. The CDR3 covers 15 residues. CDR1 and CDR2 from the germline V gene are LNHNV and YYDKDF (reference sequence). The DNA of the CDR3 is TGTGCCACCAGCAGAGATAGGGGAGGAGGCACTGAAGCTTTCTTT. It translates to CATSRDRGGGTEAFF.

The V gene is TRBV6-5, the J gene TRBJ2-7; 8 bases align to TRBD2. The V gene end was trimmed by 7 bases and the J gene end by 3 bases; junction bases not matched to a gene: 8. The CDR3 runs 14 residues. Germline CDR1 and CDR2: MNHEY and SVGAGI. CDR3 coding DNA: TGTGCCAGCATCTTAAGCGGGGGAGGCTACGAGCAGTACTTC. This sequence encodes CASILSGGGYEQYF.

The rearrangement joins TRBV7-8 to TRBJ2-1; 7 bases are shared with TRBD2. Germline CDR1 SGHVS, CDR2 FQNEAQ. V trimming: 1 base; J trimming: 6 bases; junction bases outside the gene matches: 9. This CDR3 region has 16 residues. The chain's CDR3 is CASSLDLAGEGNEQFF. For the CDR3, the DNA is TGTGCCAGCAGCTTAGACCTCGCGGGGGAGGGCAATGAGCAGTTCTTC.

The CDR3 here is CASSLFSTETQYF. The DNA for the CDR3 is TGTGCCAGCAGTTTATTTAGCACTGAGACCCAGTACTTC. This rearrangement joins TRBV12-3 or TRBV12-4 to TRBJ2-5; D is uncertain. This CDR3 has 13 amino acids. V was pared by 2 bases and J by 5 bases, with 9 bases between.

The rearrangement uses TRBV5-1 and TRBJ1-4, with no clear D. V lost 2 bases and J lost 4, with 9 bases in between. This CDR3 spans 14 amino acids. CDR1 and CDR2 from the germline V gene are SGHRS and YFSETQ. The CDR3 here is CASSLAGDNEKLFF. The CDR3 DNA reads TGCGCCAGCAGCTTAGCAGGAGATAATGAAAAACTGTTTTTT.

This clone occurred a few times. The chain couples TRBV7-3 to TRBJ2-2; TRBD1 matches 7 bases. CDR1 SGHTA and CDR2 FQGTGA come from the germline V gene. This CDR3 has 15 amino acids. V was clipped by 1 base and J by 5 bases; unmatched bases: 4. In nucleotides, the CDR3 is TGTGCCAGCAGCTTAAAAGGGGGCGGAACCGGGGAGCTGTTTTTT. Translated: CASSLKGGGTGELFF.

V gene TRBV7-2 combines with J gene TRBJ1-3; D is uncertain. The germline V gene has CDR1 SGHTA and CDR2 FQGNSA. The CDR3 has 14 residues. V shed 2 bases and J shed 4 bases, with 9 bases lying between them. The CDR3 sequence is CASSLWAAGNTIYF. The CDR3 DNA follows: TGTGCCAGCAGCTTATGGGCAGCAGGAAACACCATATATTTT. The whole variable domain, remainder taken from reference TRBV7-2 and TRBJ1-3, is GAGVSQSPSNKVTEKGKDVELRCDPISGHTALYWYRQSLGQGLEFLIYFQGNSAPDKSGLPSDRFSAERTGGSVSTLTIQRTQQEDSAVYLCASSLWAAGNTIYFGEGSWLTVV.

The V and J genes are TRBV11-3 and TRBJ1-2, with D perhaps TRBD1 (5 bases). Germline V lookup: CDR1 SGHNT, CDR2 YENEEA. The V end was cut by 0 bases, the J end by 7 bases, with 18 bases between. The CDR3 loop spans 16 amino acids. CDR3: CASSLEQGPAWSGYTF. CDR3 coding DNA: TGTGCCAGCAGCTTAGAGCAGGGACCCGCATGGTCTGGCTACACCTTC.

There are a few counts of this clone. The chain is built from TRBV7-3 and TRBJ1-1, with TRBD1 as a possible D gene (6 bases). Germline CDR1 is SGHTA and CDR2 is FQGTGA. The CDR3 loop spans 16 amino acids. The V end lost 2 bases, the J end lost 7 bases, and 20 bases lay between the germline ends. As DNA, the CDR3 is TGTGCCAGCAGCTTATACGGACAGCGGGGGAGTCGTGAAGCTTTCTTT. Translated, it gives CASSLYGQRGSREAFF.

The chain is built from TRBV27 and TRBJ1-6; D remains unclear. Germline V lookup: CDR1 MNHEY, CDR2 SMNVEV (reference sequence). V was clipped by 7 bases and J by 4 bases, with 5 bases between them. The CDR3 totals 12 residues. CDR3: CASTKYNSPLHF. The CDR3 nucleotides read TGTGCCAGCACCAAATATAATTCACCCCTCCACTTT.

V gene TRBV6-5 combines with J gene TRBJ1-2, with D tentatively TRBD1 (6 bases). Trimming took 6 bases from V and 2 from J, leaving 10 bases between them. Germline CDR1 reads MNHEY; CDR2 reads SVGAGI. This CDR3 contains 13 residues. Here the CDR3 reads CASRRDKNYGYTF. The DNA for the CDR3 is TGTGCCAGCAGAAGGGACAAGAACTATGGCTACACCTTC.

The chain carries TRBV11-3 and TRBJ2-7; TRBD1 aligns across 12 bases. Germline values: CDR1 SGHNT, CDR2 YENEEA. V gave up 3 bases and J gave up 2 bases; unmatched junction bases: 2. There are 15 residues in the CDR3. The CDR3 loop reads CASSLGQGATYEQYF. DNA of the CDR3: TGTGCCAGCAGCTTGGGACAGGGGGCGACCTACGAGCAGTACTTC. The whole variable domain, remainder taken from reference TRBV11-3 and TRBJ2-7, is EAGVVQSPRYKIIEKKQPVAFWCNPISGHNTLYWYLQNLGQGPELLIRYENEEAVDDSQLPKDRFSAERLKGVDSTLKIQPAELGDSAVYLCASSLGQGATYEQYFGPGTRLTVT.

This chain's CDR3 is CASSLISTYNEQFF. Written as DNA, the CDR3 is TGTGCCAGCAGCTTGATCTCTACCTACAATGAGCAGTTCTTC. The genes are TRBV11-2 and TRBJ2-1, with D unresolved. Germline CDR1 and CDR2: SGHAT and FQNNGV. CDR3 size: 14 residues. The ends were cut back, 3 bases at V and 2 bases at J, with 8 bases in the middle.

The CDR3 is CASGLQEDYGYTF. CDR3 nucleotides: TGTGCCAGCGGACTTCAGGAGGACTATGGCTACACCTTC. This chain joins TRBV6-5 and TRBJ1-2, with D unclear. The CDR3 totals 13 residues. V was cut by 8 bases and J by 3 bases, with 13 bases left in between. Germline V gene lookup returns CDR1 MNHEY and CDR2 SVGAGI.

The gene calls are TRBV28 and TRBJ1-1; 8 bases align to TRBD1. Germline values: CDR1 MDHEN, CDR2 SYDVKM. The CDR3 consists of 14 residues. The trim removed 6 bases at V and 5 bases at J, leaving 8 bases unmatched. The CDR3 region is CASSIRQGRTEAFF. In nucleotides, the CDR3 is TGTGCCAGCAGCATACGACAGGGGAGGACTGAAGCTTTCTTT. Supplemented by reference TRBV28 and TRBJ1-1, the full variable domain reads DVKVTQSSRYLVKRTGEKVFLECVQDMDHENMFWYRQDPGLGLRLIYFSYDVKMKEKGDIPEGYSVSREKKERFSLILESASTNQTSMYLCASSIRQGRTEAFFGQGTRLTVV.

The table lists this clone with a count of one. The chain is built from TRBV6-5 and TRBJ2-7; tentative D call: TRBD2 (7 bases). V was shortened by 7 bases and J by 3 bases, with 13 bases between the two germline ends. The germline V gene encodes CDR1 MNHEY and CDR2 SVGAGI. The CDR3 runs 13 residues. DNA for the CDR3: TGTGCCAGCAAACGGGGGGCAGGCTACGAGCAGTACTTC. As protein: CASKRGAGYEQYF.